This entry features one T cell receptor beta chain sequence. A read error may account for a junction end that differs from germline. These data belong to a study of T cell responses to AZD1222 COVID-19 vaccine. Profiling relied on immunoSEQ multiplex PCR, and the TCRdb table lists in-frame clones only, not all of them. The sample holds 150,000 to 200,000 clones, around 90% seen once. This CDR3 has 13 amino acids. Germline CDR1 reads MNHEY; CDR2 reads SVGEGT. Sample: peripheral blood, taken on day 0 of AZD1222 vaccination. The chain recombines TRBV6-2 or TRBV6-3 with TRBJ2-7, with 8 bases identical to TRBD2. The clonotype was recovered from an adult in good health. The CDR3 region is CASTPSGSYGQYF. The CDR3 DNA reads TGTGCCAGCACCCCTAGCGGGTCCTACGGGCAGTACTTC.